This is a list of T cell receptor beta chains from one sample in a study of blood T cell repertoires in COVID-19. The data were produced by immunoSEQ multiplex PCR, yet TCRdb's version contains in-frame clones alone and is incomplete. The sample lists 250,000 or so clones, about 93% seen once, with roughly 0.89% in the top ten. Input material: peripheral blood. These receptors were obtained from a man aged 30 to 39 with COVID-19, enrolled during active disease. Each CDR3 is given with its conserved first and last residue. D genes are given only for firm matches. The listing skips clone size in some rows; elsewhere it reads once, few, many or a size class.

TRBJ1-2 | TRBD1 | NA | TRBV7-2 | CASSLYRDRDGYTF | TGTGCCAGCAGCTTATACCGGGACAGGGACGGCTACACCTTC
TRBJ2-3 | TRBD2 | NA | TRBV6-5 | CATTRLAGGTDTQYF | TGTGCCACCACTAGGCTAGCGGGGGGTACAGATACGCAGTATTTT
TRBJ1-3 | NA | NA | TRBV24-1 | CATSDFQGLRWGNTIYF | TGTGCCACCAGTGATTTCCAGGGACTTCGATGGGGAAACACCATATATTTT
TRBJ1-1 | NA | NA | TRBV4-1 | CASSHEGNTEAFF | TGCGCCAGCAGCCACGAGGGGAACACTGAAGCTTTCTTT
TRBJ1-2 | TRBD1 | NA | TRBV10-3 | CAISEGGRGQGNYGYTF | TGTGCCATCAGTGAAGGAGGGAGGGGACAGGGTAACTATGGCTACACCTTC
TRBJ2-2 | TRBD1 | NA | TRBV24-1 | CATSVDPTGGYTGELFF | TGTGCCACCAGTGTTGACCCCACAGGGGGATACACCGGGGAGCTGTTTTTT
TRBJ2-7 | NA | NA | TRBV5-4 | CASSSQDLTYEQYF | TGTGCCAGCAGCTCGCAGGACTTGACCTACGAGCAGTACTTC
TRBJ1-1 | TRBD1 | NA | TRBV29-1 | CSVERSGGLNTEAFF | TGCAGCGTTGAAAGGTCAGGGGGCTTGAACACTGAAGCTTTCTTT
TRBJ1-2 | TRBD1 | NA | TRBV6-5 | CASRTGAYGYTF | TGTGCCAGCAGGACAGGGGCCTATGGCTACACCTTC
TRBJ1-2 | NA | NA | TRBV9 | CASSVGNRADGYTF | TGTGCCAGCAGCGTAGGGAACAGGGCAGATGGCTACACCTTC
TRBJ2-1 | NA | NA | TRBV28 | CASSSPVSPDEQFF | TGTGCCAGCAGTTCCCCGGTCTCTCCGGATGAGCAGTTCTTC
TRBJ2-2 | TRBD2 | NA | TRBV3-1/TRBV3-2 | CASSRTSDLDTGELFF | TGTGCCAGCAGCCGGACTAGCGATCTTGACACCGGGGAGCTGTTTTTT
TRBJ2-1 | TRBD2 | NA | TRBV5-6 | CASSIGLAGALNEQFF | TGTGCCAGCAGCATCGGACTAGCGGGGGCCCTCAATGAGCAGTTCTTC
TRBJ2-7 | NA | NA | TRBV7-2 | CASSFGLQEQYF | TGTGCCAGCAGCTTCGGACTGCAGGAGCAGTACTTC
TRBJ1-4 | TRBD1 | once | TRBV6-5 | CASRGQAKEKLFF | TGTGCCAGCCGGGGACAGGCCAAAGAAAAACTGTTTTTT
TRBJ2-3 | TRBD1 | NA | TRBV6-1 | CASSEWTGTTDTQYF | TGTGCCAGCAGTGAATGGACAGGTACCACAGATACGCAGTATTTT
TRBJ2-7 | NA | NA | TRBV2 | CASSERARGRRKQYF | TGTGCCAGCAGTGAAAGGGCCAGGGGTAGACGAAAGCAGTACTTC
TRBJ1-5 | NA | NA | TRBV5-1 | CASSLWGGDGQPQHF | TGCGCCAGCAGCTTGTGGGGGGGGGACGGTCAGCCCCAGCATTTT
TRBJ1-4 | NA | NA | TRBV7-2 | CASSLGRQGIGEKLFF | TGTGCCAGCAGCTTAGGGCGGCAGGGAATTGGTGAAAAACTGTTTTTT
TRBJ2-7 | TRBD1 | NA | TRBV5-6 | CASRPDRGTHEQYF | TGTGCCAGCAGGCCGGACAGGGGGACCCACGAGCAGTACTTC
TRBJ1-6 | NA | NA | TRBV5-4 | CASSPGREVSSPLHF | TGTGCCAGCAGCCCTGGGAGGGAGGTTAGTTCACCCCTCCACTTT
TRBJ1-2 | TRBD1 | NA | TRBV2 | CASIPWTGGYYGYTF | TGTGCCAGCATCCCTTGGACAGGGGGCTACTATGGCTACACCTTC
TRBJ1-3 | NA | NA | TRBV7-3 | CASSPGPTTFGNTIYF | TGTGCCAGCAGCCCAGGGCCCACTACCTTCGGAAACACCATATATTTT
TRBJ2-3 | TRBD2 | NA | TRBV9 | CASSGGTSGTADTQYF | TGTGCCAGCAGCGGGGGGACTAGCGGGACCGCAGATACGCAGTATTTT
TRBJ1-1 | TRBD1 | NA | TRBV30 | CAWRAGQGPHTEAFF | TGTGCCTGGAGGGCCGGACAGGGTCCCCACACTGAAGCTTTCTTT
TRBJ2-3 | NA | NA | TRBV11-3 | CASSLVEGGTDTQYF | TGTGCCAGCAGCTTAGTTGAGGGGGGCACAGATACGCAGTATTTT
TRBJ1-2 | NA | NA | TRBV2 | CASSELENYGYTF | TGTGCCAGCAGTGAATTAGAGAACTATGGCTACACCTTC
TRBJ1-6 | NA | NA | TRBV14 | CASSQDSGYNSPLHF | TGTGCCAGCAGCCAAGATTCAGGGTATAATTCACCCCTCCACTTT
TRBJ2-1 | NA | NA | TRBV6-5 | CASSYSGRNYNEQFF | TGTGCCAGCAGTTACTCGGGGAGAAATTACAATGAGCAGTTCTTC
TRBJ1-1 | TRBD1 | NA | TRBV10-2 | CASRGRDRGIEAFF | TGCGCCAGCAGGGGCCGGGACAGGGGGATTGAAGCTTTCTTT
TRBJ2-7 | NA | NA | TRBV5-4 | CASSAAGNSYEQYF | TGTGCCAGCAGCGCCGCAGGGAATTCCTACGAGCAGTACTTC
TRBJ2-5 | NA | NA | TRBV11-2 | CASSASLASWETQYF | TGTGCCAGCAGCGCGTCGTTGGCTAGCTGGGAGACCCAGTACTTC
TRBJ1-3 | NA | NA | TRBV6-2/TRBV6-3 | CASSSRGNSGNTIYF | TGTGCCAGCAGTTCGAGGGGGAACTCTGGAAACACCATATATTTT
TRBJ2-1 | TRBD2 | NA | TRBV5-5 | CASSPWTSEFNEQFF | TGTGCCAGCAGCCCCTGGACTAGCGAGTTCAATGAGCAGTTCTTC
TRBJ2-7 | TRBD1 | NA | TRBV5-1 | CASSLGQGLHEQYF | TGCGCCAGCAGCTTAGGACAGGGTCTCCACGAGCAGTACTTC
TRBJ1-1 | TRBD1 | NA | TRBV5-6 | CASSFRTGGIENTEAFF | TGTGCCAGCAGCTTTAGGACAGGGGGTATCGAGAACACTGAAGCTTTCTTT
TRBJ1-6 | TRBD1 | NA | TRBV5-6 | CASSGRQGRVGNSPLHF | TGTGCCAGCAGCGGGAGACAGGGAAGGGTCGGGAATTCACCCCTCCACTTT
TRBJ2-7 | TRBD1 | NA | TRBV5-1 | CASSLGGGDYEQYF | TGCGCCAGCAGCTTGGGAGGGGGCGACTACGAGCAGTACTTC
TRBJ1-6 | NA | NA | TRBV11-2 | CASSLERARAPLHF | TGTGCCAGCAGCTTAGAGAGGGCGCGGGCACCCCTCCACTTT
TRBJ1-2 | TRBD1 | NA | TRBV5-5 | CASSEVTGGSSYGYTF | TGTGCCAGCAGCGAAGTCACAGGGGGCTCCTCCTATGGCTACACCTTC
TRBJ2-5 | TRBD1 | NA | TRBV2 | CASSEFGRGQGPQYF | TGTGCCAGCAGTGAATTTGGGAGAGGACAGGGTCCCCAGTACTTC
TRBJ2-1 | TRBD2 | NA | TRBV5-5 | CASSWTSGGYYNEQFF | TGTGCCAGCAGCTGGACTAGCGGGGGGTATTACAATGAGCAGTTCTTC